This entry lists 31 T cell receptor beta chains sequenced from one sample in a study of blood T cell repertoires in COVID-19 (dated by TCRdb to the early 2020s). The library was generated by the immunoSEQ multiplex PCR assay. As stored in TCRdb, this immuneACCESS dataset retains in-frame rearrangements with V and J assigned. A fraction of the clones does not appear; measured against another copy, unresolved V genes explain less than half of the discrepancy, and the remainder lacks a known reason. The table for this sample lists roughly 260,000 clones; under 85% of them were counted only once. 4% to 4.5% of the sample is taken by the ten largest. The specimen sequenced was peripheral blood. The receptors were gathered from a woman aged 40-49 years with active or convalescent COVID-19.

This clone was seen more than once but under ten times. The CDR3 DNA follows: TGTGCCAGCAGTTACTCGAGGTATAGAACTTATGAGCAGTTCTTC. Amino acid sequence: CASSYSRYRTYEQFF. The chain recombines TRBV6-2 or TRBV6-3 with TRBJ2-1, with D uncertain. There are 15 residues in the CDR3. CDR1 and CDR2 (germline): MNHEY, SVGEGT. The V end was cut by 0 bases, the J end by 8 bases, with 14 bases between.

This chain uses TRBV5-6 with TRBJ1-6, with D unresolved. The CDR3 has 14 amino acids. Germline V gene data show CDR1 as SGHDT and CDR2 as YYEEEE. Trimming shortened V by 0 bases and J by 7 bases, and 8 bases separated the two germline ends. The DNA for the CDR3 is TGTGCCAGCAGCTTGGTGGCACAAAATTCACCCCTCCACTTT. As protein: CASSLVAQNSPLHF. Combining the CDR3 with reference TRBV5-6 and TRBJ1-6 gives the whole variable domain DAGVTQSPTHLIKTRGQQVTLRCSPKSGHDTVSWYQQALGQGPQFIFQYYEEEERQRGNFPDRFSGHQFPNYSSELNVNALLLGDSALYLCASSLVAQNSPLHFGNGTRLTVT.

CDR3 loop: CASSLARGESPLHF. The CDR3 region has the DNA TGCGCCAGCAGCTTGGCCAGGGGCGAATCACCCCTCCACTTT. This chain links TRBV5-1 with TRBJ1-6; D perhaps matches TRBD1 (6 bases). Between the trimmed V and J ends, which lost 0 bases and 10 bases, there was a span of 11 bases. Germline CDR1 is SGHRS and CDR2 is YFSETQ. This CDR3 region has 14 residues.

Note on this clone: The same CDR3 can be traced to other DNA sequences in this sample. The rearrangement uses TRBV7-2 and TRBJ2-5; TRBD2 might be the D (5 bases). From germline, CDR1 is SGHTA and CDR2 FQGNSA. Trimming shortened V by 3 bases and J by 5 bases, and 10 bases separated the two germline ends. The CDR3 runs 13 residues. The CDR3 loop is CASSFAGEETQYF. The CDR3 DNA reads as TGTGCCAGCAGCTTCGCGGGTGAGGAGACCCAGTACTTC.

V usage is TRBV14 and J usage is TRBJ1-1, with a possible D match to TRBD1 (5 bases). The CDR3 spans 14 residues. Germline V gene sequence: CDR1 SGHDN, CDR2 FVKESK. V lost 2 bases, J lost 2 bases, and 9 bases lay in between. CDR3 protein: CASSQIDSNTEAFF. In DNA, the CDR3 is TGTGCCAGCAGCCAAATTGACAGCAACACTGAAGCTTTCTTT.

The chain couples TRBV28 to TRBJ2-4; D gene unclear. The CDR3 length is 14 residues. Between the trimmed V and J ends, which lost 3 bases and 0 bases, there was a span of 6 bases. From germline, CDR1 is MDHEN and CDR2 SYDVKM. The CDR3 protein is CASSFRLAKNIQYF. CDR3 bases: TGTGCCAGCAGTTTTCGACTAGCCAAAAACATTCAGTACTTC.

Only a few counts were recorded for this clone. The chain links TRBV28 to TRBJ1-3; possibly TRBD1 for D (5 bases). The germline V and J ends were trimmed by 7 bases and 0 bases, with 16 bases remaining between them. CDR1 is MDHEN and CDR2 is SYDVKM in the germline V gene. The CDR3 covers 16 residues. CDR3 sequence (DNA): TGTGCCAGCACCCCCCCGGGACTTCGCTCTGGAAACACCATATATTTT. Protein: CASTPPGLRSGNTIYF.

The CDR3 is CSVGDTLREEQFF. In DNA form, the CDR3 reads TGCAGCGTTGGGGACACCCTTAGGGAAGAGCAGTTCTTC. This chain connects TRBV29-1 to TRBJ2-1; weak D call: TRBD1 (6 bases). The V end was cut by 4 bases, the J end by 10 bases, with 17 bases between. The CDR3 covers 13 residues. The germline CDR1 and CDR2 sequences are SQVTM and ANQGSEA.

This clone was counted between two and nine times. The J gene is TRBJ1-5, the V gene TRBV4-1, with a weak D call TRBD1 (6 bases). The V end was cut by 1 base, the J end by 4 bases, with 14 bases between. This CDR3 has 16 residues. Germline V gene sequence: CDR1 MGHRA, CDR2 YSYEKL. The CDR3 protein is CASSQGSDSWNQPQHF. As DNA, the CDR3 is TGCGCCAGCAGCCAAGGTTCGGACAGTTGGAATCAGCCCCAGCATTTT.

The chain has TRBV28 and TRBJ1-1; D remains ambiguous. CDR3 length: 11 amino acids. CDR1 is MDHEN, CDR2 SYDVKM, per germline. The V end lost 9 bases, the J end lost 7 bases, and 12 bases lay between the germline ends. This chain's CDR3 is CASSGWVEAFF. CDR3 nucleotides: TGTGCCAGTTCCGGGTGGGTTGAAGCTTTCTTT.

V usage is TRBV5-4 and J usage is TRBJ2-1; 7 bases match TRBD1. The CDR3 extends over 14 amino acids. V was pared by 2 bases and J by 3 bases, with 2 bases of the junction left unmatched. From germline, CDR1 is SGHNT and CDR2 YYREEE (reference sequence). In DNA form, the CDR3 reads TGTGCCAGCAGCTTACGGACAGGCTACAATGAGCAGTTCTTC. This sequence encodes CASSLRTGYNEQFF.

This clone is a singleton in its sample. CDR3 in DNA: TGTGCCAGCTCACCAGGGGGGATTAATTCACCCCTCCACTTT. This codes for CASSPGGINSPLHF. The chain joins TRBV18 to TRBJ1-6; D is possibly TRBD1 (5 bases). CDR1 is KGHSH and CDR2 is LQKENI in the germline V gene. The germline V and J ends were trimmed by 2 bases and 6 bases, with 8 bases remaining between them. This CDR3 has 14 residues.

V usage is TRBV5-1 and J usage is TRBJ1-2, with D unclear. V was shortened by 2 bases and J by 7 bases, with 15 bases between the two germline ends. The CDR3 loop spans 14 amino acids. Germline lookup yields CDR1 SGHRS and CDR2 YFSETQ. DNA for the CDR3: TGCGCCAGCAGCTTAGTTGAACTTTCGGGTGGCTACACCTTC. This encodes CASSLVELSGGYTF.

This clone was found many times. This chain links TRBV7-3 with TRBJ1-1; D unclear. CDR1 and CDR2 (germline): SGHTA, FQGTGA. V was shortened by 3 bases and J by 0 bases, with 5 bases between the two germline ends. CDR3 length: 13 residues. The CDR3 here is CASSFNMNTEAFF. CDR3 DNA: TGTGCCAGCAGCTTCAACATGAACACTGAAGCTTTCTTT.

This clone occurred once. This CDR3 is also generated by other DNA sequences in the sample. The rearrangement joins TRBV27 to TRBJ1-2; 12 bases agree with TRBD1. Germline-derived CDR1 and CDR2 are MNHEY and SMNVEV (reference sequence). The CDR3 covers 15 residues. Unmatched junction bases numbered 3, after V lost 0 bases and J lost 7 bases. The CDR3 sequence: CASSLSGQGAGGYTF. The DNA for the CDR3 is TGTGCCAGCAGTTTATCGGGACAGGGGGCCGGTGGCTACACCTTC.

The rearrangement joins TRBV2 to TRBJ2-5, with TRBD2 matching over 9 bases. CDR3 length: 16 residues. Germline V lookup: CDR1 SNHLY, CDR2 FYNNEI. V lost 3 bases to trimming and J lost 2 bases; unmatched junction nucleotides: 7. The CDR3 reads CASSDVLAGKQETQYF. CDR3 nucleotide sequence: TGTGCCAGCAGTGATGTTCTAGCGGGGAAGCAAGAGACCCAGTACTTC.

The rearrangement links TRBV19 to TRBJ2-7, with 9 nucleotides matching TRBD1. With 3 bases clipped from V and 3 bases from J, the junction kept 6 bases outside the gene matches. Germline V gene sequence: CDR1 LNHDA, CDR2 SQIVND (reference sequence). This CDR3 has 15 residues. CDR3 protein: CASSMQADRGYEQYF. The CDR3 nucleotides read TGTGCCAGTAGTATGCAGGCGGACAGGGGCTACGAGCAGTACTTC.

The rearrangement uses TRBV9 and TRBJ1-2; the D gene is possibly TRBD1 (5 bases). CDR1 and CDR2 (germline): SGDLS, YYNGEE. With 6 bases removed from V and 6 bases from J, the gap between germline ends came to 21 bases. The CDR3 runs 15 residues. The CDR3 DNA is TGTGCCAGCAACTACCGGGGAGGGGAAGGGGATGGCTACACCTTC. Translation: CASNYRGGEGDGYTF.

V is TRBV7-8 and J is TRBJ1-1, with D possibly matching TRBD1 (6 bases). This CDR3 has 18 amino acids. Germline CDR1 SGHVS, CDR2 FQNEAQ. V gave up 2 bases and J gave up 3 bases, with 22 bases separating them. CDR3 loop: CASSLSASNRVLDTEAFF. The CDR3 DNA sequence: TGTGCCAGCAGCTTATCAGCGTCCAACAGGGTCCTGGACACTGAAGCTTTCTTT.

The chain uses TRBV6-5 and TRBJ2-2; the D gene is possibly TRBD2 (7 bases). Trimming took off 0 bases at V and 3 bases at J, with 11 bases between the two ends. The CDR3 has 16 residues. The V gene's germline CDR1 is MNHEY and CDR2 SVGAGI. The CDR3 bases are TGTGCCAGCAGTTACTCTGGGCGGGGGCACACCGGGGAGCTGTTTTTT. Residues: CASSYSGRGHTGELFF.

The V and J genes are TRBV5-4 and TRBJ1-6; 9 bases align to TRBD1. Germline V gives CDR1 SGHNT, CDR2 YYREEE (reference sequence). Trimming removed 0 bases from V and 8 bases from J; junction bases left unmatched: 3. This CDR3 is built from 15 residues. The CDR3 protein is CASSLDGTGYSPLHF. The CDR3 DNA sequence: TGTGCCAGCAGCTTGGACGGGACAGGGTATTCACCCCTCCACTTT.

The chain links TRBV6-5 to TRBJ1-2; D uncertain. The CDR3 contains 13 residues. Germline-derived CDR1 and CDR2 are MNHEY and SVGAGI. V dropped 6 bases and J dropped 5 bases, with 13 bases sitting between them. CDR3 nucleotides: TGTGCCAGCAGGTCCGGGAGCGCTTATGGCTACACCTTC. Amino acids: CASRSGSAYGYTF.

The chain links TRBV4-2 to TRBJ2-5; 11 positions match TRBD2. V gave up 0 bases and J gave up 5 bases; unmatched junction bases: 8. This CDR3 comprises 17 residues. Germline values: CDR1 LGHNA, CDR2 YNFKEQ. The CDR3 reads CASSQELAGGGGETQYF. The CDR3, as DNA: TGTGCCAGCAGCCAAGAGCTAGCGGGGGGCGGCGGGGAGACCCAGTACTTC.

This rearrangement joins TRBV5-6 to TRBJ1-1, with D perhaps matching TRBD1 (5 bases). The germline V gene has CDR1 SGHDT and CDR2 YYEEEE. Trimming shortened V by 0 bases and J by 6 bases, and 18 bases separated the two germline ends. The CDR3 covers 16 residues. The CDR3 nucleotides are TGTGCCAGCAGCTTGGAAGTTAGGGGTGGAATAGCTGAAGCTTTCTTT. This encodes CASSLEVRGGIAEAFF.

The genes are TRBV4-1 and TRBJ1-3; D is uncertain. The CDR3 extends over 16 amino acids. Per germline, CDR1 MGHRA and CDR2 YSYEKL. Trimming removed 4 bases at V and 2 bases at J, with 15 bases between. The CDR3 DNA sequence: TGCGCCAGCAGCCTCCTCAGGCGGGGTCCTGGAAACACCATATATTTT. Translating it yields CASSLLRRGPGNTIYF.

This clone was seen a handful of times. The chain combines TRBV11-3 with TRBJ2-1, with D tentatively TRBD2 (6 bases). This CDR3 has 15 amino acids. Germline V gives CDR1 SGHNT, CDR2 YENEEA. Trimming removed 5 bases at V and 4 bases at J, with 15 bases between. The CDR3 DNA sequence: TGTGCCAGCAGCCTGGGACGGGGGATTTACAATGAGCAGTTCTTC. Protein product: CASSLGRGIYNEQFF.

The chain carries TRBV9 and TRBJ1-6; 7 bases are shared with TRBD1. Germline V lookup: CDR1 SGDLS, CDR2 YYNGEE. The CDR3 consists of 15 residues. The ends lost 4 bases at V and 4 bases at J; junction bases unmatched: 5. DNA of the CDR3: TGTGCCAGCAGCCCGGGACAGCATTATAATTCACCCCTCCACTTT. The encoded protein is CASSPGQHYNSPLHF.

The gene calls are TRBV5-4 and TRBJ1-3; TRBD1 matches 7 bases. Unmatched junction bases numbered 8, after V lost 0 bases and J lost 2 bases. Germline values: CDR1 SGHNT, CDR2 YYREEE (reference sequence). This CDR3 has 17 residues. As DNA, the CDR3 is TGTGCCAGCAGCTTGGGGACAGGCGGTCTAGCTGGAAACACCATATATTTT. Amino acid sequence: CASSLGTGGLAGNTIYF.

The V call is TRBV7-6, the J call TRBJ2-2, with 11 bases matching TRBD2. This CDR3 region has 16 residues. Germline CDR1 reads SGHVS; CDR2 reads FNYEAQ. The trim removed 1 base at V and 6 bases at J, leaving 4 bases unmatched. The CDR3 nucleotides read TGTGCCAGCAGCTTAGGCGTAGCGGGGGGGCCCGGGGAGCTGTTTTTT. Translation gives CASSLGVAGGPGELFF.

This clone was picked up one time. V is TRBV7-2 and J is TRBJ2-1, with TRBD2 matching over 9 bases. V gave up 5 bases and J gave up 7 bases; unmatched junction bases: 9. Germline V gene sequence: CDR1 SGHTA, CDR2 FQGNSA. The CDR3 totals 15 residues. The CDR3 is CASSLSGGLWNEQFF. The CDR3 region has the DNA TGTGCCAGCAGCCTTAGCGGGGGCCTGTGGAATGAGCAGTTCTTC.

V usage is TRBV5-4 and J usage is TRBJ2-6; D is uncertain. This CDR3 is built from 14 residues. The germline gives CDR1 SGHNT, CDR2 YYREEE (reference sequence). Trimming shortened V by 2 bases and J by 0 bases, and 3 bases separated the two germline ends. CDR3 nucleotide sequence: TGTGCCAGCAGCTTCAGCTCTGGGGCCAACGTCCTGACTTTC. Protein sequence: CASSFSSGANVLTF.